The present TCR beta chain was sequenced within a study of T cell changes during pregnancy in multiple sclerosis. The data were produced by immunoSEQ multiplex PCR, yet TCRdb's version contains in-frame clones alone and is incomplete. Here the sample spans around 23,000 clones, around 90% being singletons. On this clone itself: Compared with germline, one end of the junction differs, possibly owing to a read error.

The V gene's germline CDR1 is SEHNR and CDR2 FQNEAQ (reference sequence). The CDR3 has 15 residues. The genes are TRBV7-9 and TRBJ2-2, with 10 bases that match TRBD1. The sequence was collected from a female donor in good health, enrolled as a control in a pregnancy study. Sequences were derived from CD8+ T cells from peripheral blood mononuclear cells, sampled in the third trimester of pregnancy. The CDR3 bases are TGCTCGTACCCTGGGACAGGGGCCCACACCGGGGAGCTGTTTTTT. Protein product: CSYPGTGAHTGELFF.